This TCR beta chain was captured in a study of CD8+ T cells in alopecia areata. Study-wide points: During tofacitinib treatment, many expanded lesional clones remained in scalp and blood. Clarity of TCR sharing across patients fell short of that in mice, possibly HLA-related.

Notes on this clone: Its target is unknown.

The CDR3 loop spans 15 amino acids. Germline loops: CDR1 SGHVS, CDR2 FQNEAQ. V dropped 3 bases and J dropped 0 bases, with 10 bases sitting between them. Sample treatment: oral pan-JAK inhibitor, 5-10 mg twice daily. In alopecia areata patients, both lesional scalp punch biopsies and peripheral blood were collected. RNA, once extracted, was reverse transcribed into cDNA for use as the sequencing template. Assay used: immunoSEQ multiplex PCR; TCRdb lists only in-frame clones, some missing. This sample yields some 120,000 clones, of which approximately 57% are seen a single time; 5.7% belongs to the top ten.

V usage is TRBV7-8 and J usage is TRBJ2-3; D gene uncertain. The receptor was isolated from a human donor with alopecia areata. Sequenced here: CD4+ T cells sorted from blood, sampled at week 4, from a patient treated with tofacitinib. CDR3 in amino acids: CASSLSTGSTDTQYF. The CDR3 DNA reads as TGTGCCAGCAGCTTGTCAACGGGTAGCACAGATACGCAGTATTTT.